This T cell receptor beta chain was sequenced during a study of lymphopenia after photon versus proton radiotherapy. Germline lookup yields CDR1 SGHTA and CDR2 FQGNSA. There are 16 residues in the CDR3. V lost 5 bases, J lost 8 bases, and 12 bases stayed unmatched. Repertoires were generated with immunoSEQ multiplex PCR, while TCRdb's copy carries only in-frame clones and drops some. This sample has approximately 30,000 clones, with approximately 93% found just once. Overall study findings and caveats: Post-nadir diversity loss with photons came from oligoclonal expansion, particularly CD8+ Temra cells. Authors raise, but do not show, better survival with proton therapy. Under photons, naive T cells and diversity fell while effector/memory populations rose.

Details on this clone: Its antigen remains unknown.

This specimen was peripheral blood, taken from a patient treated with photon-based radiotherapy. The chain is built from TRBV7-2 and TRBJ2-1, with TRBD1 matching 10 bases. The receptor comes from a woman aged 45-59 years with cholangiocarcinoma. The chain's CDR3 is CASSRIGTGDSYEQFF. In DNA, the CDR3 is TGTGCCAGCAGCCGTATCGGGACAGGGGATTCCTATGAGCAGTTCTTC.